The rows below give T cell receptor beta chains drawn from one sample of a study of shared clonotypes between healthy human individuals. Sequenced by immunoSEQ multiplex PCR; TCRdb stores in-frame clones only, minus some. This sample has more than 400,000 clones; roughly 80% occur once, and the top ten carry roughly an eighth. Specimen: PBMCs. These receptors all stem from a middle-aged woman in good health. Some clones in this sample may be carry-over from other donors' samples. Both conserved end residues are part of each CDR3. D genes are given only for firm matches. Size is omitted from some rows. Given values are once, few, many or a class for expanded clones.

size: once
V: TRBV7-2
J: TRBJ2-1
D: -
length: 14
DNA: TGTGCCAGCACCGCTAGGAGCTCCTACAATGAGCAGTTCTTC
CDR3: CASTARSSYNEQFF

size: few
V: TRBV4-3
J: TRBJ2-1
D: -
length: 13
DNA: TGCGCCAGCAGCCAAGCCCTAGAGAATGAGCAGTTCTTC
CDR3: CASSQALENEQFF

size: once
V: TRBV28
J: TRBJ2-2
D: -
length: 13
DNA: TGTGCCAGCAGTTTAACGGGGGTTGGGGAGCTGTTTTTT
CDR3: CASSLTGVGELFF

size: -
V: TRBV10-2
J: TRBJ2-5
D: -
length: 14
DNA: TGCGCCAGCAGTGATCCGAGACATAGTAAGACCCAGTACTTC
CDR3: CASSDPRHSKTQYF

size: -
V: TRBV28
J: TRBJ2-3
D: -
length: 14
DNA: TGTGCCAGCAGTCCGACACTAGGTCGGGATACGCAGTATTTT
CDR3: CASSPTLGRDTQYF

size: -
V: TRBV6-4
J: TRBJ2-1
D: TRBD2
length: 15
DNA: TGTGCCAGCACTCCAGGGCTAGCGGTCTACAATGAGCAGTTCTTC
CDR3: CASTPGLAVYNEQFF

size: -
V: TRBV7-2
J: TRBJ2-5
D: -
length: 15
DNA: TGTGCCAGCAGCCAAGGGTTTAGGGGGAGAGAGACCCAGTACTTC
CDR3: CASSQGFRGRETQYF

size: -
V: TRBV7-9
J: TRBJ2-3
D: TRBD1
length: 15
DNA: TGTGCCAGCAGACCGGGTACAGGGGTTTTGGTTACGCAGTATTTT
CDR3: CASRPGTGVLVTQYF

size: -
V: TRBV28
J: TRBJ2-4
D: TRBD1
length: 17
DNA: TGTGCCAGCAGTTTCCGGGGACAGGGAATTGTCAAAAACATTCAGTACTTC
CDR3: CASSFRGQGIVKNIQYF

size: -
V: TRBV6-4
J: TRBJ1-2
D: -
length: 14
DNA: TGTGCCAGCAGTGAAGGGGGGCAGGCTTATGGCTACACCTTC
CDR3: CASSEGGQAYGYTF

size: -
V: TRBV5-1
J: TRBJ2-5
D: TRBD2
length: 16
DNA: TGCGCCAGCAGCCCAGGGACTAGCGGGAGTAGAGAGACCCAGTACTTC
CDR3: CASSPGTSGSRETQYF

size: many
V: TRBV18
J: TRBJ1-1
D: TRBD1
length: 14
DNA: TGTGCCAGCTCAGAAGGGGGCTCGGACACTGAAGCTTTCTTT
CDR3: CASSEGGSDTEAFF

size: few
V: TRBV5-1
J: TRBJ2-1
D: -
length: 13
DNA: TGCGCCAGCAGCCCCGTGTTAAACAATGAGCAGTTCTTC
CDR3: CASSPVLNNEQFF

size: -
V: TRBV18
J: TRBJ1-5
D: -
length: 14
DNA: TGTGCCAGCTCACCAGGGGGACGAAATCAGCCCCAGCATTTT
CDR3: CASSPGGRNQPQHF

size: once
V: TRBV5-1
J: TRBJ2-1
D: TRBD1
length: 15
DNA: TGCGCCAGCAGCTTGGGACAGGGACGATACAATGAGCAGTTCTTC
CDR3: CASSLGQGRYNEQFF

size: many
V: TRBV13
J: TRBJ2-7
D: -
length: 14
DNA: TGTGCCAGCAGCTTAACCGGGTCTACGGGCGAGCAGTACTTC
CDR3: CASSLTGSTGEQYF

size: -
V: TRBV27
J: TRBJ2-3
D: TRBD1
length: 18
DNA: TGTGCCAGCAGTCTACAGCCCCGGACAGGGCTTAGCACAGATACGCAGTATTTT
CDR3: CASSLQPRTGLSTDTQYF

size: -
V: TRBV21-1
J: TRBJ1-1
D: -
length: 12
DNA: TGTGCCAGCAGCAAAAAGGAGGAGGCAGGGTCCTTT
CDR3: CASSKKEEAGSF

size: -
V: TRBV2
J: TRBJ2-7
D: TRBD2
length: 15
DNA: TGTGCCAGCAGAGCCGCACTAGCGGGAGGGGGCGAGCAGTACTTC
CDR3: CASRAALAGGGEQYF

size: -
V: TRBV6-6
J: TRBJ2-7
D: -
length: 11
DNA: TGTGCCAGCAGCCTCGTATACGAGCAGTACTTC
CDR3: CASSLVYEQYF

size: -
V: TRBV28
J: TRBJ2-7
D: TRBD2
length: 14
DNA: TGTGCCAGCACTACCGGGAGGGCCGTTTACGAGCAGTACTTC
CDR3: CASTTGRAVYEQYF

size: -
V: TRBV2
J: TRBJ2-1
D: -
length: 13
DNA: TGTGCCAGCAGGCCGGGGGCTCCGGATGAGCAGTTCTTC
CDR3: CASRPGAPDEQFF

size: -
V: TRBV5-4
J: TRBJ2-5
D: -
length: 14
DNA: TGTGCCAGCAGCTTGGAGGCTCACCAAGAGACCCAGTACTTC
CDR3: CASSLEAHQETQYF

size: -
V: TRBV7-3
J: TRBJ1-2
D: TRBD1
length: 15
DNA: TGTGCCAGCAGCTCCGCCGCCGGGACAGCAGATGGCTACACCTTC
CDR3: CASSSAAGTADGYTF

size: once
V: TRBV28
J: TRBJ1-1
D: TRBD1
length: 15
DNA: TGTGCCAGCAGCCCACCCGGCGGGGGGACAGCTGAAGCTTTCTTT
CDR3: CASSPPGGGTAEAFF

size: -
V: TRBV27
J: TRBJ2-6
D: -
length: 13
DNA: TGTGCCAGCTCCTACAGGCAGCCCAACGTCCCTACTTTC
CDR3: CASSYRQPNVPTF

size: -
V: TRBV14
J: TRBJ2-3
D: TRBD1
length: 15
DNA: TGTGCCAGCAGCCAAGCCCAGGGGGGCACAGATACGCAGTATTTT
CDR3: CASSQAQGGTDTQYF

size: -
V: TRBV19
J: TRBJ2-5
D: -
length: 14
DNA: TGTGCCAGTAGTACCCCCGGGTACCAAGAGACCCAGTACTTC
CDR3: CASSTPGYQETQYF

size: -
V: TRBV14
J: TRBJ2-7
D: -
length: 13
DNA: TGTGCCAGCAGCCCGTCAGGGATTTACGAGCAGTACTTC
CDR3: CASSPSGIYEQYF

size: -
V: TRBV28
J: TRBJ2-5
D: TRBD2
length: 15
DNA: TGTGCCAGCAAGCTAGCGGGAGCATCAGAAGAGACCCAGTACTTC
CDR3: CASKLAGASEETQYF

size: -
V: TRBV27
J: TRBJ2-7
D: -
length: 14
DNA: TGTGCCAGCAGTCCCCGAGGCTTTGTCGGCGAGCAGTACTTC
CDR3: CASSPRGFVGEQYF

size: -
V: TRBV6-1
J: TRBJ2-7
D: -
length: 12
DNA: TGTGCCAGCACCAGTCGTCGGTACGAGCAGTACTTC
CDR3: CASTSRRYEQYF

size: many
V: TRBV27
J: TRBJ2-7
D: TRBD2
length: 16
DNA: TGTGCCAGCTCCCGGGGACTAGCGGGAATGAGCTACGAGCAGTACTTC
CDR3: CASSRGLAGMSYEQYF

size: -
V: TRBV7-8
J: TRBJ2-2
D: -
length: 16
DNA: TGTGCCAGCAGCTTGGAGCAGGGAGGAAACACCGGGGAGCTGTTTTTT
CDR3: CASSLEQGGNTGELFF

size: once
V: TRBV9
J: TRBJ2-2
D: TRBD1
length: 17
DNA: TGTGCCAGCAGGTCCCGGGACAGGGGAACGAACACCGGGGAGCTGTTTTTT
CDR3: CASRSRDRGTNTGELFF

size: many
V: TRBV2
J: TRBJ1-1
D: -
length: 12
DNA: TGTGCCAGCAGTGAGCTTGGGACCTACTCTTTCTTT
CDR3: CASSELGTYSFF

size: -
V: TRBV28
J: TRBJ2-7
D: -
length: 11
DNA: TGTGCCAGCAGTTCCCGTTACGAGCAGTACTTC
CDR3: CASSSRYEQYF

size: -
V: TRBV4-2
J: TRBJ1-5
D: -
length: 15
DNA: TGTGCCAGCAGCCAGAACCAGGGAAGGGATCAGCCCCAGCATTTT
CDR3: CASSQNQGRDQPQHF

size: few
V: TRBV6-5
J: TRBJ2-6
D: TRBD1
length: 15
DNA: TGTGCCAGCAGATGGGACAGTTCCGGGGCCAACGTCCTGACTTTC
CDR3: CASRWDSSGANVLTF

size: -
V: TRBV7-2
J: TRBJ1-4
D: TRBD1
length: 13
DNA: TGTGCCAGCAGCTTAGGTACAGGGGGAAAACTGTTTTTT
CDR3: CASSLGTGGKLFF

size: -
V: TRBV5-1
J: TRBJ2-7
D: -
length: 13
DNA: TGCGCCAGCAGCGAGGGACTCCCCTACGAGCAGTACTTC
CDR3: CASSEGLPYEQYF

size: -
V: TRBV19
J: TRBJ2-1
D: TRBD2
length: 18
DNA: TGTGCCAGTAGTATCCTGTCTGTCGGACTAGGGCCCAAGGGTGAGCAGTTCTTC
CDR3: CASSILSVGLGPKGEQFF

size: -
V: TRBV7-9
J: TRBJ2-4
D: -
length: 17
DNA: TGTGCCAGCAGCAACCCGATCAGGCCTACTGCCAAAAACATTCAGTACTTC
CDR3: CASSNPIRPTAKNIQYF

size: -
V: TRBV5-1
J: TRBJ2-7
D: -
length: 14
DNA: TGCGCCAGCAGCCCCATGATGGGTTCCTACGAGCAGTACTTC
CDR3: CASSPMMGSYEQYF

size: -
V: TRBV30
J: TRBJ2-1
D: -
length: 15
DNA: TGTGCCTGGGATATTAGGCAGCGTGCAAACAATGAGCAGTTCTTC
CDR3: CAWDIRQRANNEQFF

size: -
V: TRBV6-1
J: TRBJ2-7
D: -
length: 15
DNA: TGTGCCAGCAGTGAAGTGGCAGGGGCTACCTACGAGCAGTACTTC
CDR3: CASSEVAGATYEQYF

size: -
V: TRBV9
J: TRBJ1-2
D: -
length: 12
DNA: TGTGCCAGCAGCGTAAATTTCATGGGCTACACCTTC
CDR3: CASSVNFMGYTF

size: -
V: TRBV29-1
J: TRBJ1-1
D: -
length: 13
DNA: TGCAGCGTTACTCAGAGCATGAACACTGAAGCTTTCTTT
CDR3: CSVTQSMNTEAFF